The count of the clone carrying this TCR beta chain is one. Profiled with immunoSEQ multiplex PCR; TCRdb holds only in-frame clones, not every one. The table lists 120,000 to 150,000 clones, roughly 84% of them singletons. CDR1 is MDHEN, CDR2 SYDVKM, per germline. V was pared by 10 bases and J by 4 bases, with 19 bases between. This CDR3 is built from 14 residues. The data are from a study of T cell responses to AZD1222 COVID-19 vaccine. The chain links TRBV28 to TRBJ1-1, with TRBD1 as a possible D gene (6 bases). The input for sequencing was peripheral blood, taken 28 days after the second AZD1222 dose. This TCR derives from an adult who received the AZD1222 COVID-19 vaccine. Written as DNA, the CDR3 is TGTGCCACCTGGGTGGGGGCCGGGAGCACTGAAGCTTTCTTT. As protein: CATWVGAGSTEAFF.